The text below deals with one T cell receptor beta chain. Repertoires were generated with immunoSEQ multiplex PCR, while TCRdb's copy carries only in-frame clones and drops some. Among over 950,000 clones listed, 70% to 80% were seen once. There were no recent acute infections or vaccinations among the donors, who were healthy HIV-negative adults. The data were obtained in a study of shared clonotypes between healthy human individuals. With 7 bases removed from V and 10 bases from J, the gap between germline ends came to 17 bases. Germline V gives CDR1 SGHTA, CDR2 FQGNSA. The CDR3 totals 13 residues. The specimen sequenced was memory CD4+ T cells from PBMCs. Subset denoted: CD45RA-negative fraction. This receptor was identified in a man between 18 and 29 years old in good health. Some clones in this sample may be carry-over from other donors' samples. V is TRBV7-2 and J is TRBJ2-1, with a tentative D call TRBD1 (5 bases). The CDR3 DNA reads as TGTGCCAGCAACTTGGACGTAGCAGGGGAGCAGTTCTTC. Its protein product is CASNLDVAGEQFF. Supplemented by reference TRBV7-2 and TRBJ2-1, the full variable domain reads GAGVSQSPSNKVTEKGKDVELRCDPISGHTALYWYRQSLGQGLEFLIYFQGNSAPDKSGLPSDRFSAERTGGSVSTLTIQRTQQEDSAVYLCASNLDVAGEQFFGPGTRLTVL.